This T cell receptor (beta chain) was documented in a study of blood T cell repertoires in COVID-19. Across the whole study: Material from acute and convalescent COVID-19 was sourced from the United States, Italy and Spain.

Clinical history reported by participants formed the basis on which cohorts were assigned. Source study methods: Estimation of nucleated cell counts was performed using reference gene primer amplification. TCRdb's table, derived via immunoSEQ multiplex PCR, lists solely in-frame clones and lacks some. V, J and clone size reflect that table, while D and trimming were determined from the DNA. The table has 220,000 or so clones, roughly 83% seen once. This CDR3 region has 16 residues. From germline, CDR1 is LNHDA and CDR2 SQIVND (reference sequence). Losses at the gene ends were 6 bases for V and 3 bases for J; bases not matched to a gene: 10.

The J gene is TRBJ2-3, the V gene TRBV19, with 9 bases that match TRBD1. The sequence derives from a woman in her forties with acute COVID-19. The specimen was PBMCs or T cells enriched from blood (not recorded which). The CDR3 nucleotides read TGTGCCAGTAGCCGCAACACAGGGGGCAGGACAGATACGCAGTATTTT. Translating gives CASSRNTGGRTDTQYF.